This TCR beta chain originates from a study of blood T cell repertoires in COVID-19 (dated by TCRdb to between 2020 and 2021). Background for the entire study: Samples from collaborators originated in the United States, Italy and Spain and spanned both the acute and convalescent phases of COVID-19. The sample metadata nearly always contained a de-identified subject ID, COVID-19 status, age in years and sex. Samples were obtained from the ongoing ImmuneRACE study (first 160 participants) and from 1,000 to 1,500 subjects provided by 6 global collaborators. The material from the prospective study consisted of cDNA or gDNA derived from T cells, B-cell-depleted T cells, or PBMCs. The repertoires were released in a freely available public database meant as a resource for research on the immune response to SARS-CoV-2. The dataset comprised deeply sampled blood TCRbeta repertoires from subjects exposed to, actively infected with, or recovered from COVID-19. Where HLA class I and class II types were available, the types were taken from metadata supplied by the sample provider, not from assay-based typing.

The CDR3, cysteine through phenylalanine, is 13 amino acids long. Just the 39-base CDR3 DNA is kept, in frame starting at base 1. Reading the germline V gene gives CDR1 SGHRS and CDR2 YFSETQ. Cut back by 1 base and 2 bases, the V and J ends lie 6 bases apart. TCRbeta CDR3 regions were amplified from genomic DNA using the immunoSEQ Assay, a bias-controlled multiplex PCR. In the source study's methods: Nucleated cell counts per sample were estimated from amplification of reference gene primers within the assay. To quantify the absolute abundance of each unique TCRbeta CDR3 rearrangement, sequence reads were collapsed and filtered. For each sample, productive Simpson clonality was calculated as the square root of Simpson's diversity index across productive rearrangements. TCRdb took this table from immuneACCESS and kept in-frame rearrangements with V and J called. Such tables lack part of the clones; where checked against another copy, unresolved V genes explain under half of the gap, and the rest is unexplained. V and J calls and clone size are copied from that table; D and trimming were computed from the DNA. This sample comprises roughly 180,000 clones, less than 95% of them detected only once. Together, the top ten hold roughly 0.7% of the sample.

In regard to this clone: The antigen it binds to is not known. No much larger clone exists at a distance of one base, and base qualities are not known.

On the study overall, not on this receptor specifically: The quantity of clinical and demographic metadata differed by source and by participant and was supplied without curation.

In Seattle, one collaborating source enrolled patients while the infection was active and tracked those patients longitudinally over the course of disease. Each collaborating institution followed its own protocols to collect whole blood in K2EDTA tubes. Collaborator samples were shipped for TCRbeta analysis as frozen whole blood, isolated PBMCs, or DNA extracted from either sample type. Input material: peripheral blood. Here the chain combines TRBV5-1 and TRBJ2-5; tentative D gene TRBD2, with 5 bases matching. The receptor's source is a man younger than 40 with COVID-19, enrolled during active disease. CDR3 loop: CASSLSGQETQYF. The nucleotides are TGCGCCAGCAGCTTGTCGGGACAAGAGACCCAGTACTTC.